This T cell receptor (beta chain) originates from a study of post-analysis software for immune sequencing data. At the level of the study: Multiple sclerosis in the patients followed relapsing-remitting, secondary progressive and progressive-relapsing courses.

Unique molecular identifiers tagged the TCR beta cDNA libraries. There were roughly 1 to 11 million T cells, and 450,000 to 550,000 cDNA molecules came from them. TCRdb itself ran the PCR reads through MiXCR, one entry per CDR3 protein. The sample includes fewer than 900,000 distinct CDR3 sequences, around 45% of them seen just once. This clonotype was counted between two and nine times. Antigen unknown. Overall study results and limits: With F measure, samples from one preparation batch clustered together strongly. A handful of TRBV segments were significantly more frequent in patients than in controls. TRBV5-6, TRBV5-1 and TRBV20-1 were among these segments. Significantly lower normalized Chao1 diversity was found in patients with multiple sclerosis relative to controls.

Germline CDR1 is LGHNA and CDR2 is YSLEER. This CDR3 is 15 amino acids long. Unmatched junction bases numbered 7, after V lost 4 bases and J lost 2 bases. V gene TRBV4-3 combines with J gene TRBJ1-2, with TRBD1 identical over 7 bases. This TCR was recovered from a girl under 18 with multiple sclerosis. The specimen was blood. CDR3 loop: CASSLVGQDNYGYTF. CDR3 coding DNA: TGCGCCAGCAGCCTGGTAGGACAGGACAACTATGGCTACACCTTC.